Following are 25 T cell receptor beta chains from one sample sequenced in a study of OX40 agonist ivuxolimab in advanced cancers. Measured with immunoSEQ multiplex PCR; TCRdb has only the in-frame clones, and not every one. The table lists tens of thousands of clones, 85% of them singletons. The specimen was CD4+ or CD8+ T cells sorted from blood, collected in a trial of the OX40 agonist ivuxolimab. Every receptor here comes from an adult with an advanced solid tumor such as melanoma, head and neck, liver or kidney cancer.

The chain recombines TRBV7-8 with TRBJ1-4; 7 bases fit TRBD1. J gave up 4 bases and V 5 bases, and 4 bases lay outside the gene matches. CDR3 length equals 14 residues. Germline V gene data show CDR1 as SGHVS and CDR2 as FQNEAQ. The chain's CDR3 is CASSTRQGNEKLFF. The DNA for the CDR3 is TGTGCCAGCAGCACGCGACAGGGTAATGAAAAACTGTTTTTT.

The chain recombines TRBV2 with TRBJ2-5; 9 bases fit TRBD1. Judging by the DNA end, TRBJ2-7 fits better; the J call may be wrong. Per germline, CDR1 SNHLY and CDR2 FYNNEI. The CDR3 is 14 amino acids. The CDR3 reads CASSTGQGGYEQYF. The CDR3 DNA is TGTGCCAGCAGTACGGGACAGGGTGGGTACGAGCAGTACTTC.

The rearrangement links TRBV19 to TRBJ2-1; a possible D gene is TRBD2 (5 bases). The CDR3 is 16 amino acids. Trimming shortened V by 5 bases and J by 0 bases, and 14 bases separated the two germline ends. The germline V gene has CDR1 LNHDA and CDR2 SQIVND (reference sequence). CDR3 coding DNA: TGTGCCAGTAGTCTCGCAGCGGCGAGCTCCTACAATGAGCAGTTCTTC. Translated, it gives CASSLAAASSYNEQFF.

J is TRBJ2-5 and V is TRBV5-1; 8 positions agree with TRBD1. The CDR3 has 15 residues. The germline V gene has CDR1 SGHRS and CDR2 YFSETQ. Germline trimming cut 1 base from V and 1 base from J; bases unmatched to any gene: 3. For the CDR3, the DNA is TGCGCCAGCAGCTTGCGGGGACAGGCCCAAGAGACCCAGTACTTC. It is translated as CASSLRGQAQETQYF. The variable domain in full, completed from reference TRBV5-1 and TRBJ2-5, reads KAGVTQTPRYLIKTRGQQVTLSCSPISGHRSVSWYQQTPGQGLQFLFEYFSETQRNKGNFPGRFSGRQFSNSRSEMNVSTLELGDSALYLCASSLRGQAQETQYFGPGTRLLVL.

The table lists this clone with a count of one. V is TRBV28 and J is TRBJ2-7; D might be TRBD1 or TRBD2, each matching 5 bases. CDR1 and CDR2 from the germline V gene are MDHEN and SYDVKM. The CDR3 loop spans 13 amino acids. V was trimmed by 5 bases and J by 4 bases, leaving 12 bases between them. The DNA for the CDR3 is TGTGCCAGCAGTCCTGGGACGGTATACGAGCAGTACTTC. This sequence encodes CASSPGTVYEQYF.

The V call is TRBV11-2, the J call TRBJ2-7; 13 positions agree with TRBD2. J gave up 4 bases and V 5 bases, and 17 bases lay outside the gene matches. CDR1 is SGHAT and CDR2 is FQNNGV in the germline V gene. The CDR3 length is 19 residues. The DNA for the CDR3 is TGTGCCAGCAGCCTGCCGACTAGCGGGAGGCCACTTCTCATATACGAGCAGTACTTC. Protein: CASSLPTSGRPLLIYEQYF.

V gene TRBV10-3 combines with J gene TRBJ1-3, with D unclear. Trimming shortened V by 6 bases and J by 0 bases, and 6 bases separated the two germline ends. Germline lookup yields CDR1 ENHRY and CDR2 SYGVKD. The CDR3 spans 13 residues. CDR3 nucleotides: TGTGCCATCAGCCCCCCCTCTGGAAACACCATATATTTT. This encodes CAISPPSGNTIYF.

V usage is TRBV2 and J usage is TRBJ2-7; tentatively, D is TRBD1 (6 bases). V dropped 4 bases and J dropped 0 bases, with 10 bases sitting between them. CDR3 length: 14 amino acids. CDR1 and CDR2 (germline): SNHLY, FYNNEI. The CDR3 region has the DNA TGTGCCAGCAGTGTCCGGGACAACTCCTACGAGCAGTACTTC. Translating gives CASSVRDNSYEQYF.

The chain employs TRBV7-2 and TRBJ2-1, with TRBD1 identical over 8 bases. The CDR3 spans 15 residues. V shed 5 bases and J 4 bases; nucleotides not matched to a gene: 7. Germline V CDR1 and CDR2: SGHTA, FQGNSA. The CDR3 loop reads CASSVDRGRYNEQFF. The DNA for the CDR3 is TGTGCCAGCAGCGTAGACAGGGGCCGATACAATGAGCAGTTCTTC.

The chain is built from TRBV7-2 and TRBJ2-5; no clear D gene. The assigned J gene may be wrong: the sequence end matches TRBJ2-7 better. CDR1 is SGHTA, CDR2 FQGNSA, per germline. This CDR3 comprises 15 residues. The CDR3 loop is CASSLSSGLTYEQYF. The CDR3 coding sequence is TGTGCCAGCAGCTTATCCTCCGGGCTCACCTACGAGCAGTACTTC.

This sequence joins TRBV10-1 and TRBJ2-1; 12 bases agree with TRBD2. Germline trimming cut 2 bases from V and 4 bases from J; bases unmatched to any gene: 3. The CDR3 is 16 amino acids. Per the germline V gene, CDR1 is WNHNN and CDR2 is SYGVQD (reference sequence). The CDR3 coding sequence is TGCGCCAGCAGTGAGACCCTAGCGGGAGGGTACAATGAGCAGTTCTTC. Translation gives CASSETLAGGYNEQFF.

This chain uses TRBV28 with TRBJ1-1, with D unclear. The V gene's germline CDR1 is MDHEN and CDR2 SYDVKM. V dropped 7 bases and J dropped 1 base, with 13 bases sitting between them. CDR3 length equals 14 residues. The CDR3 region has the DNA TGTGCCAGCACTCCCCCTTCCACGAACACTGAAGCTTTCTTT. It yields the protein CASTPPSTNTEAFF.

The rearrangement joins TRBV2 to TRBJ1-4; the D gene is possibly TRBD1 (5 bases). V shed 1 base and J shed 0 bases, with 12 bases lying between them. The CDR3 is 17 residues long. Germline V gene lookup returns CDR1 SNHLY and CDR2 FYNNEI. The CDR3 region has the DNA TGTGCCAGCAGTGAAGGGGCAGGGCTCGCAACTAATGAAAAACTGTTTTTT. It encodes CASSEGAGLATNEKLFF.

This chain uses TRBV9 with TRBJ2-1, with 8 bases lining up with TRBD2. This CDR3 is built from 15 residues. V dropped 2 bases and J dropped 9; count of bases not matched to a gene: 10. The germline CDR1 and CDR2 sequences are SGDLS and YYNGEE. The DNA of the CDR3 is TGTGCCAGCAGCGTCGGCGAGCGGGAGCTTAGTGAGCAGTTCTTC. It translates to CASSVGERELSEQFF.

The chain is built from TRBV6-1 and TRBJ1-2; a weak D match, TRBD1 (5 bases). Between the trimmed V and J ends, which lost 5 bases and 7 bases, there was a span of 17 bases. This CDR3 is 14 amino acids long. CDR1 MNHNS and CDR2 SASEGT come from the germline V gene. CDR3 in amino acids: CASSRGSGEGGYTF. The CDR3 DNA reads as TGTGCCAGCAGTAGGGGTTCGGGGGAAGGTGGCTACACCTTC.

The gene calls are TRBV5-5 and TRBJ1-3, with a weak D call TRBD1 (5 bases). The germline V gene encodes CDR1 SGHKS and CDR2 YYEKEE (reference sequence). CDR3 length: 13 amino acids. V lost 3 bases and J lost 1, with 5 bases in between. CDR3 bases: TGTGCCAGCAGCTACAGGTCTGGAAACACCATATATTTT. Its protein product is CASSYRSGNTIYF.

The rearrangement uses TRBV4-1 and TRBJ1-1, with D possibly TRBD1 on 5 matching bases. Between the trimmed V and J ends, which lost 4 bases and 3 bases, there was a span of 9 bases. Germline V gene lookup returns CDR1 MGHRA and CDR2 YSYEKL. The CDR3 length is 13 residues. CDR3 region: CASSLLGDTEAFF. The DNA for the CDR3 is TGCGCCAGCAGCCTCCTGGGGGACACTGAAGCTTTCTTT.

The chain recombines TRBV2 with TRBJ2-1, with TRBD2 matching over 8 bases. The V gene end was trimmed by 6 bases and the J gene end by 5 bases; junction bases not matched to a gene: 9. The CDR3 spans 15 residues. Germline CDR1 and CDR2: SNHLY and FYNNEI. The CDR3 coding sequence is TGTGCCAGCAGGTCCGGGACTAGGAATCACAATGAGCAGTTCTTC. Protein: CASRSGTRNHNEQFF. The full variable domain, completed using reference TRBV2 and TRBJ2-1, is EPEVTQTPSHQVTQMGQEVILRCVPISNHLYFYWYRQILGQKVEFLVSFYNNEISEKSEIFDDQFSVERPDGSNFTLKIRSTKLEDSAMYFCASRSGTRNHNEQFFGPGTRLTVL.

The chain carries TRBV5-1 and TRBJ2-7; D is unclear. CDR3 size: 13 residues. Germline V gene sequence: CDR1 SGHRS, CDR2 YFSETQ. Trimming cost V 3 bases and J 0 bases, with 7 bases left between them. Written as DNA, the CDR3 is TGCGCCAGCAGCTCCACCCCCTCCTACGAGCAGTACTTC. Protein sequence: CASSSTPSYEQYF.

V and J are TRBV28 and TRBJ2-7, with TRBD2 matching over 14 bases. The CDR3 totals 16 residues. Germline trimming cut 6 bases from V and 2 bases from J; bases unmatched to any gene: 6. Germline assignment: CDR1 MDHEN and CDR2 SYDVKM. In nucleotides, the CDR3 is TGTGCCAGCAGGACTAGCGGGAGGGGATATGCCTACGAGCAGTACTTC. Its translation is CASRTSGRGYAYEQYF.

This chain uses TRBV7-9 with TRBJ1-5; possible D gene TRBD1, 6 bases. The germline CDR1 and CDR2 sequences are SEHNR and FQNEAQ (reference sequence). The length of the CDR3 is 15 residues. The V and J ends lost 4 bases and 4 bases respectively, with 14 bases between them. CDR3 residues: CASSSGQSINQPQHF. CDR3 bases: TGTGCCAGCAGCTCCGGACAGAGTATAAATCAGCCCCAGCATTTT.

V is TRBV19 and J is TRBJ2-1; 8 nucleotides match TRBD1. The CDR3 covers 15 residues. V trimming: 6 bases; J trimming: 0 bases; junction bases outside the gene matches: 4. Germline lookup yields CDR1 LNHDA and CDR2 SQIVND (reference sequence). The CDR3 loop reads CASRMTGASYNEQFF. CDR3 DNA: TGTGCCAGTAGAATGACAGGGGCCTCCTACAATGAGCAGTTCTTC.

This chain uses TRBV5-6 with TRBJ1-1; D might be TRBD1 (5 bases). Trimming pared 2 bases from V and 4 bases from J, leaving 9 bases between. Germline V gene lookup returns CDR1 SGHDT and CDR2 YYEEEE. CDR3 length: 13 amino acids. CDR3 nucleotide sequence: TGTGCCAGCAGCTTTGGGGACGGCACTGAAGCTTTCTTT. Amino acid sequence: CASSFGDGTEAFF. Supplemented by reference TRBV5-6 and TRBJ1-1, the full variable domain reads DAGVTQSPTHLIKTRGQQVTLRCSPKSGHDTVSWYQQALGQGPQFIFQYYEEEERQRGNFPDRFSGHQFPNYSSELNVNALLLGDSALYLCASSFGDGTEAFFGQGTRLTVV.

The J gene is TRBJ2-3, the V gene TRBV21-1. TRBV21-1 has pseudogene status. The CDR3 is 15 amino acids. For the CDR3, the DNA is TGTGCCAGCAGCACTATAGCGACAGTCGCAGATACGCAGTATTTT. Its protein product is CASSTIATVADTQYF.

This CDR3 is CASSPMTGGMVNTEAFF. As DNA, the CDR3 is TGTGCCAGCTCACCGATGACAGGGGGAATGGTGAACACTGAAGCTTTCTTT. V usage is TRBV18 and J usage is TRBJ1-1; the match to TRBD1 covers 9 bases. Germline assignment: CDR1 KGHSH and CDR2 LQKENI. The V segment lost 3 bases and the J segment 0 bases; nucleotides outside the gene matches: 8. This CDR3 has 17 amino acids. Using reference TRBV18 and TRBJ1-1 for the parts outside the CDR3, the full variable domain is NAGVMQNPRHLVRRRGQEARLRCSPMKGHSHVYWYRQLPEEGLKFMVYLQKENIIDESGMPKERFSAEFPKEGPSILRIQQVVRGDSAAYFCASSPMTGGMVNTEAFFGQGTRLTVV.